This T cell receptor beta chain was observed in a study of control samples from healthy donors and cancer patients (dated by TCRdb to 2020 to 2022). Receptors were amplified or captured by the immunoSEQ multiplex PCR assay. TCRdb took over this immuneACCESS table, retaining in-frame rearrangements with V and J assigned. Such tables are incomplete; in checked studies, under half of the missing clones stem from an unresolved V gene, and the remainder is unexplained. The sample profile shows 350,000 to 450,000 clones; approximately 90% of them were found once. The ten largest clones capture approximately 6.3% of the sample. From the cysteine up to the phenylalanine, the CDR3 has a length of 16 residues. Solely the CDR3 DNA is kept, with 48 bases framed from the first base. Ends trimmed: V by 0 bases, J by 6 bases; bases unmatched to a gene: 8. CDR1 and CDR2 are read off the germline V gene as MRHNA and SNTAGT.

For this clone: The specificity of this receptor is unknown. No much larger clonotype is one base removed from it; base qualities were not supplied.

This TCR was recovered from a middle-aged man with head and neck cancer. The chain is made from TRBV6-4 and TRBJ2-1; 7 bases in the junction line up with TRBD2. Sequencing was carried out using PBMCs. The CDR3 region reads CASSDSVSSGFNEQFF. The nucleotides read TGTGCCAGCAGTGACTCGGTTTCTAGCGGATTCAATGAGCAGTTCTTC.